This T cell receptor (beta chain) stems from a study of cytomegalovirus exposure and HLA in healthy donors. About the study: Around 78 million unique TCR sequences came from HLA-typed donors in an early release. The study's findings and limits: Reports credit the classifier with highly specific, highly sensitive diagnosis of cytomegalovirus status. Cytomegalovirus-associated TCR beta chains were listed, numbering under 200. Segments of the TCR beta V type were, in most cases, productive about 87% or about 30% of the time in an earlier analysis.

With 60 Vbeta and 13 Jbeta primers, the PCR was carried out. Libraries were prepared by immunoSEQ multiplex PCR; TCRdb keeps only in-frame clonotypes and omits some of them. The sample carries 100,000 to 150,000 clones, about four fifths recorded once. CDR3 length equals 16 residues. Germline V lookup: CDR1 SGDLS, CDR2 YYNGEE. Trimming shortened V by 0 bases and J by 7 bases, and 19 bases separated the two germline ends. On this clone itself: The antigen is not known.

Sequenced input: PBMCs. The source is a woman between 45 and 65 years old in good health and CMV-seropositive. The chain uses TRBV9 and TRBJ1-2; D ambiguous. The CDR3 is CASSVDPTSGEAGYTF. The CDR3 coding sequence is TGTGCCAGCAGCGTAGACCCGACGTCCGGGGAGGCTGGCTACACCTTC.